This TCR beta chain was profiled in a study of blood T cell repertoires in COVID-19. In the study overall: The samples span acute and convalescent COVID-19 from the United States, Italy and Spain. PBMCs, B-cell-depleted T cells, or T cells were the source of the cDNA or gDNA that made up the material.

Measured with immunoSEQ multiplex PCR; TCRdb has only the in-frame clones, and not every one. The data contain under 300,000 clones, 85% of them seen just once; the ten biggest clones take up 13%. This CDR3 comprises 16 residues. Per germline, CDR1 LNHDA and CDR2 SQIVND (reference sequence). Trimming removed 4 bases from V and 7 bases from J; junction bases left unmatched: 12. The TCR originated in a human donor in a cohort sampled during active COVID-19. The sequencing sample was made of peripheral blood. This rearrangement joins TRBV19 to TRBJ1-4; 7 bases agree with TRBD1. In DNA form, the CDR3 reads TGTGCCAGTAGTAGAAAGACAGGGTCCGGCTTTGAAAAACTGTTTTTT. It specifies CASSRKTGSGFEKLFF. The full variable domain, completed using reference TRBV19 and TRBJ1-4, is DGGITQSPKYLFRKEGQNVTLSCEQNLNHDAMYWYRQDPGQGLRLIYYSQIVNDFQKGDIAEGYSVSREKKESFPLTVTSAQKNPTAFYLCASSRKTGSGFEKLFFGSGTQLSVL.